This TCR beta chain was retrieved from a study of blood T cell repertoires in COVID-19. Turning to the study itself: Sites in the United States, Italy and Spain provided acute and convalescent COVID-19 samples. PBMCs, B-cell-depleted T cells, or T cells were the source of the cDNA or gDNA that made up the material.

Per the study methods: Reference gene primers were amplified, and this amplification served to estimate nucleated cell counts. Sequencing was performed with immunoSEQ multiplex PCR; in TCRdb, only in-frame clones are kept and a portion is missing. V and J calls and clone size come straight from that table; D and trimming were deduced from the DNA. This sample carries about 78,000 clones, roughly 80% of them seen once, and the ten largest clones take around 10%. CDR1 is LNHDA, CDR2 SQIVND, per germline (reference sequence). Trimming removed 9 bases from V and 0 bases from J, with 18 bases in between. The CDR3 runs 17 residues.

The TCR comes from a human donor in a cohort sampled during active COVID-19. This rearrangement joins TRBV19 to TRBJ1-6, with D perhaps matching TRBD1 (5 bases). Sequencing was carried out using peripheral blood. The CDR3 sequence: CASRGGGTNSYNSPLHF. The CDR3 DNA is TGTGCCAGCCGAGGTGGGGGGACTAACTCCTATAATTCACCCCTCCACTTT.